This TCR beta chain was found in a study of Ad26.COV2.S vaccination and SARS-CoV-2 variants. The wider study: Dosing was one shot or two shots 56 days apart.

V was clipped by 2 bases and J by 8 bases, with 19 bases between them. The CDR3 extends over 15 amino acids. The germline V gene has CDR1 SGHNT and CDR2 YYREEE (reference sequence). Described treatment: some 19 received Ad26.COV2.S at low or high dose, single or two shots; roughly five received placebo; per-sample allocation not given. Samples analyzed were those drawn on day 63 after the first vaccine or placebo injection. Boston hosted the donor, who was an adult aged 18-55 years. Repertoires were generated with immunoSEQ multiplex PCR, while TCRdb's copy carries only in-frame clones and drops some. The sample records 300,000 to 350,000 clones, around 84% being singletons.

This sequence joins TRBV5-4 and TRBJ1-1; tentatively, D is TRBD1 (5 bases). The receptor's source is a person aged 18-65 years who received the Ad26.COV2.S COVID-19 vaccine or a placebo. The sequenced sample was peripheral blood, obtained in a trial of Ad26.COV2.S vaccine versus placebo. The CDR3, as DNA: TGTGCCAGCAGCTTCGACGGGACGCCCTTTTCGGAAGCTTTCTTT. Translation gives CASSFDGTPFSEAFF.